This TCR beta chain was recorded in a study of blood T cell repertoires in COVID-19. The wider study: PBMCs, B-cell-depleted T cells, or T cells provided the cDNA or gDNA that made up the material.

Study processing details: Estimation of nucleated cell counts relied on the amplification of reference gene primers. The data were produced by immunoSEQ multiplex PCR, yet TCRdb's version contains in-frame clones alone and is incomplete. The D gene and trimming were derived from the DNA, and the V and J assignments and clone size from that table. The table has approximately 470,000 clones, 87% seen once. Unmatched junction bases numbered 16, after V lost 3 bases and J lost 0 bases. Germline V CDR1 and CDR2: LGHNA, YNFKEQ. The CDR3 has 20 amino acids. Grouping used clinical history reported by participants in a survey and questionnaire. Cohort 3 recovery required two negative PCRs, clearance, or symptom resolution.

This chain links TRBV4-2 with TRBJ1-5; 8 nucleotides line up with TRBD1. Sample: PBMCs or T cells enriched from blood (not recorded which). The TCR originated in a woman aged 18 to 35 who had recovered from COVID-19. CDR3 in DNA: TGTGCCAGCAGCCATCCCCGGACAGGGCTGACGCCTTATAGCAATCAGCCCCAGCATTTT. Translated: CASSHPRTGLTPYSNQPQHF.